This TCR beta chain appears in the sequencing data of a study of PD-1 blockade in classical Hodgkin lymphoma. Time point indicated: cycle 4 day 1 (C4D1), after 5 to 7 weeks of nivolumab. Autologous stem cell transplantation was followed by relapse in every patient, and brentuximab vedotin exposure varied. Purification of CD4+ T cells from thawed PBMCs was performed via magnetic negative selection. Sequencing used immunoSEQ multiplex PCR; TCRdb keeps in-frame clones, though not all of them. The top ten hold 3.3% of the sample, which has around 12,000 clones, approximately 74% seen once. Germline V gene data show CDR1 as MNHNY and CDR2 as SVGAGI (reference sequence). The CDR3 is 15 residues long. The V gene lost 8 bases and the J gene lost 2 bases, with 16 bases spanning the gap.

The sample consisted of CD4+ T cells from blood, taken before the fourth cycle of nivolumab. This chain joins TRBV6-6 and TRBJ1-5; the D is unclear. The receptor was derived from a human donor with classical Hodgkin lymphoma. The CDR3 DNA sequence: TGTGCCAGCGCTCTTCGGGCGGGCCGCAATCAGCCCCAGCATTTT. This codes for CASALRAGRNQPQHF.